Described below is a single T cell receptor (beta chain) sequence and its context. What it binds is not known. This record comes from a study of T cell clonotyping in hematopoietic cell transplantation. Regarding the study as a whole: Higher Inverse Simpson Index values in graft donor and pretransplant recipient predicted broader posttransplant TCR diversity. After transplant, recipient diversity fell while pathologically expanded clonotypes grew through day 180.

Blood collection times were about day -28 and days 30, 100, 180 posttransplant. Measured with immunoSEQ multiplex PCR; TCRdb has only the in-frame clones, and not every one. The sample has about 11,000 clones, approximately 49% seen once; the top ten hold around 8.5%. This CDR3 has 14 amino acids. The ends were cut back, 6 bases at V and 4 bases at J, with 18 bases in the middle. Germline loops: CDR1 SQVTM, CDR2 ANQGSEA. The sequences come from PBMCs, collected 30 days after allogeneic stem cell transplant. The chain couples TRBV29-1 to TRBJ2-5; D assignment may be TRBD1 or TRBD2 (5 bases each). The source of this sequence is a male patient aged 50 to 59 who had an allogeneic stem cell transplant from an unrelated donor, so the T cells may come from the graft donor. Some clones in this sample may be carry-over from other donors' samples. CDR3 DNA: TGCAGCGTCACCGGGACCTCGATGGGAGAGACCCAGTACTTC. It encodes CSVTGTSMGETQYF.